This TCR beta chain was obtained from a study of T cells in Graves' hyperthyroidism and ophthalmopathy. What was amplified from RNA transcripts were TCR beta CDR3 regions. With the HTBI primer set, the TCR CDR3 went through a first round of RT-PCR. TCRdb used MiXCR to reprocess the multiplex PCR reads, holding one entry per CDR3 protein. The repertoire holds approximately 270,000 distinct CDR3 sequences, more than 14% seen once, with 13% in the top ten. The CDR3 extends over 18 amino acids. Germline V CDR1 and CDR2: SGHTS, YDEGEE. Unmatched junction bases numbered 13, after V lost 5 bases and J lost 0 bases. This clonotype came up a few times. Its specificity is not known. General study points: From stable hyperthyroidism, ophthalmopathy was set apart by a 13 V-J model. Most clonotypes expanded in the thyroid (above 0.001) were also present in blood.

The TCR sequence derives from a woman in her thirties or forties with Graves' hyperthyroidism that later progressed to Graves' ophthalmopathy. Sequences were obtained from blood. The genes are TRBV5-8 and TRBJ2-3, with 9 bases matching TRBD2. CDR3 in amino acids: CASSSGTSLEGSTDTQYF. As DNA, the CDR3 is TGTGCCAGCAGTTCCGGGACTAGCTTGGAGGGGAGCACAGATACGCAGTATTTT.